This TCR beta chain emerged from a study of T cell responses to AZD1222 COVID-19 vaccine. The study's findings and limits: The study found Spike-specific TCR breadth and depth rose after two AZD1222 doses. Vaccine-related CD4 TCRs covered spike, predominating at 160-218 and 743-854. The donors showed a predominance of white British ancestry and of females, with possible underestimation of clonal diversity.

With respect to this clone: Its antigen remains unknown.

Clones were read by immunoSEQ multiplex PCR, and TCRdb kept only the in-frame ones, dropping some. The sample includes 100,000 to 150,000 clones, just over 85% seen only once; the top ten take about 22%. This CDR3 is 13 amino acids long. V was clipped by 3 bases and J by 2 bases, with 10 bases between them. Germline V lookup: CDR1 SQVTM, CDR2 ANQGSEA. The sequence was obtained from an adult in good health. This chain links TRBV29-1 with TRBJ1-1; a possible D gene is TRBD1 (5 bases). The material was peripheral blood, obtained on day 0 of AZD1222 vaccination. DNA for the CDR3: TGCAGCGTTGATTCGGGACCCAACACTGAAGCTTTCTTT. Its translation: CSVDSGPNTEAFF.